The entry that follows covers one T cell receptor (beta chain) sequence. Its antigen is unknown. Assays examined roughly 100,000 TCR templates per sample. Profiling relied on immunoSEQ multiplex PCR, and the TCRdb table lists in-frame clones only, not all of them. The table records over 95,000 clones, 80% to 95% of them present only once. V lost 1 base and J lost 5; bases outside the gene matches: 6. The CDR3 has 15 residues. Germline V lookup: CDR1 SEHNR, CDR2 FQNEAQ (reference sequence). These data are taken from a study of siplizumab effects on memory and regulatory T cells. Overall study results and limits: The authors could not assign a naive or memory phenotype to roughly 80-97% of proliferating CD4+ or CD8+ clones. Researchers did not confirm the suppressive function of proliferating Tregs from siplizumab cultures.

This receptor was identified in a human donor in good health. This chain links TRBV7-9 with TRBJ2-5; 8 nucleotides line up with TRBD2. Sequencing used non-Treg CD4+ T cells sorted from blood. The CDR3 DNA reads as TGTGCCAGCAGCTTAGACCGGGGGGGTGCGGAGACCCAGTACTTC. Translated: CASSLDRGGAETQYF.